One T cell receptor beta chain is described in this entry. Its antigen is not known. The V gene end was trimmed by 4 bases and the J gene end by 7 bases; junction bases not matched to a gene: 8. This CDR3 is built from 15 residues. Germline CDR1 is SGHRS and CDR2 is YFSETQ. Recipients received nonmyeloablative bone marrow transplants from related graft donors, with transient mixed chimerism. CD4+CD25+CD127- Tregs, CD4+CD25- non-Tregs, CD4 and CD8 cells were sorted. This entry comes from a study of Tregs in tolerant kidney transplant recipients. Whole-study results and caveats: Nucleotide sequences could not be compared across some patients' samples due to primer changes. Activated donor B cell expansion appeared to reveal the most relevant donor-specific TCRbeta repertoire.

Some clones are missing from TCRdb's copy, which holds only in-frame ones; the method was immunoSEQ multiplex PCR. The sample lists tens of thousands of clones; about 91% were seen once. The chain employs TRBV5-1 and TRBJ2-5; 12 bases map to TRBD2. The TCR originated in a human patient who received a combined kidney and bone marrow transplant. A subset of T cells may come from the graft donor. This specimen consisted of CD4+ T cells from blood (PBMCs), obtained 24 months after the transplant. CDR3: CASSTRTSGIATQYF. The CDR3 coding sequence is TGCGCCAGCAGCACCCGGACTAGCGGGATTGCGACCCAGTACTTC.